This T cell receptor (beta chain) derives from a study of T cells in Graves' hyperthyroidism and ophthalmopathy. The investigators amplified TCR beta CDR3 regions from RNA transcripts. Using the HTBI primer set, a first-round RT-PCR was run on the TCR CDR3. MiXCR, applied by TCRdb to the multiplex PCR reads, yields one record per CDR3 protein. Seen here are approximately 530,000 distinct CDR3 sequences, 15% to 20% observed once, and the top ten hold about 50%. This clonotype was counted ten times or more. Its antigen is still unknown. Study-wide results and limits: The model forecast ophthalmopathy, anticipating it by a median 6.5 months before onset.

This sequence was found in a middle-aged man with Graves' ophthalmopathy. What was sequenced was blood.

The CDR3 nucleotides are TGTGCCAGCAGCCAAGAGCTTCCGGGACTAGCAGCCTACAATGAGCAGTTCTTC. It encodes CASSQELPGLAAYNEQFF. The chain carries TRBV3-1 and TRBJ2-1, with 9 bases identical to TRBD2. The length of the CDR3 is 18 residues. Unmatched junction bases numbered 8, after V lost 0 bases and J lost 2 bases. Germline assignment: CDR1 LGHDT and CDR2 YNNKEL (reference sequence).